The clone carrying this TCR beta chain was observed at least ten times. This specimen comes from a study of Graves' ophthalmopathy and Graves' hyperthyroidism. As for the study in general: Peripheral blood was collected at initial diagnosis, before any treatment.

Other autoimmune disease, uncontrolled infection, pregnancy and lactation led to exclusion. V lost 1 base to trimming and J lost 4 bases, with 2 bases between them. The V gene's germline CDR1 is DFQATT and CDR2 SNEGSKA (reference sequence). This CDR3 has 10 residues. Transcripts of RNA were the source for amplifying TCR beta CDR3 regions. RT-PCR in the first round used HTBI primers; a second-round multiplex PCR followed. From the multiplex PCR reads, TCRdb called clonotypes with MiXCR, one entry per CDR3 protein. This sample yields approximately 480,000 distinct CDR3 sequences, of which over 13% are seen a single time; 9.5% to 10% belongs to the top ten.

Input material: blood. The chain uses TRBV20-1 and TRBJ2-7, with no clear D. The TCR originated in a woman aged 25-40 years with Graves' ophthalmopathy. As DNA, the CDR3 is TGCAGTGCTAGAGGGTACGAGCAGTACTTC. This encodes CSARGYEQYF.